This T cell receptor (beta chain) was identified during a study of blood T cell repertoires in COVID-19. Study in general: Samples taken during acute and convalescent COVID-19 were collected in the United States, Italy and Spain. T cells, B-cell-depleted T cells, or PBMCs provided the cDNA or gDNA that served as material.

The junction had 1 base not matched to a gene; V was cut back by 5 bases and J by 0 bases. This CDR3 has 14 residues. CDR1 is MNHEY and CDR2 is SMNVEV in the germline V gene (reference sequence). The method was immunoSEQ multiplex PCR; TCRdb's version includes in-frame clones alone and lacks a portion of them. The table includes 48,000 or so clones, 85% detected once. Sequencing was performed on peripheral blood. The clonotype originates from a woman aged 60-75 years with acute or convalescent COVID-19. This sequence joins TRBV27 and TRBJ1-1, with TRBD1 identical over 9 bases. In DNA, the CDR3 is TGTGCCAGCAGTGGACAGGGGATGAACACTGAAGCTTTCTTT. It is translated as CASSGQGMNTEAFF.